The following is a T cell receptor (beta chain) sequence with its context. This clonotype appeared many times. No antigen is known for it. No much larger clonotype is one base removed from it; base qualities were not supplied. Library generation was performed with 5' RACE. This sample was sequenced with a NextSeq 500. In the TCR library protocol, a unique molecular identifier was attached to each TCR cDNA molecule so that PCR and sequencing errors could be corrected. In the paper's pipeline: TCR identification, UMI-based error correction and CDR3 extraction were performed with Decombinator tools. TCRs above a frequency of 2 per 1,000, corresponding to the top 1% of the tumor frequency distribution, were defined as expanded. Expanded tumor TCRs statistically deemed absent (corrected P<0.05) from at least one tumor region were classed as regional, and all other expanded tumor TCRs were classed as ubiquitous. Each repertoire was subsampled 100 times to 5,000 TCRs, after which Renyi diversity was computed with the R vegan package. CDR3 similarity networks were constructed using string-kernel similarity of amino acid triplets, with links drawn between CDR3s whose pairwise similarity was above 0.82. Starting from the raw public reads, TCRdb applied fastp trimming at Q25, assembled clones with MiXCR and retained in-frame beta chains. Here each entry gathers all rows of one CDR3 protein and keeps the most common genes and DNA. These V and J calls are TCRdb output, not the study's own analysis. The sample records 25,000 to 30,000 distinct CDR3 sequences, less than 9% of which are singletons. The ten largest clones add up to over 20% of the sample.

The CDR3, from cysteine to phenylalanine, totals 17 residues. Of the read, only the CDR3 DNA is kept; its 51 bases are in frame from base 1. CDR1 and CDR2 (SGHTA, FQGNSA) derive from the germline V gene. Deletion took 5 bases off V and 0 bases off J, with a span of 18 bases between the germline ends. This sample was included in a study of spatial heterogeneity in lung cancer (dated by TCRdb to the late 2010s). Concerning the study at large: More beta-chain than alpha-chain transcripts were consistently detected, likely reflecting higher beta-chain transcript abundance. TCR transcript counts in tumor regions correlated strongly with a T cell transcriptional module score from matched bulk RNA-seq. In the raw uncorrected reads, each unique combination of TCR and UMI appeared more than ten times on average. The study quantitatively compared TCR alpha and beta repertoires across multiple tumor regions, matched nontumor lung and blood in non-small cell lung cancer. Nonsynonymous mutation counts, determined by whole-exome sequencing of tumor tissue, were related to features of the TCR repertoire. At surgery, hundreds of tumor regions, 64 matched nontumor lung samples and 56 PBMC samples were TCR-sequenced for both alpha and beta chains.

Per the publication, the time point label means: sample taken at primary tumor resection. The donors were about 65 patients from the lung TRACERx cohort who had early-stage, untreated non-small cell lung cancer. Without any cell sorting, TCR sequencing was performed on whole RNA extracted either from tumor and nontumor lung tissue or from cryopreserved PBMC samples. Only patients for whom sufficient RNA was available from at least two tumor regions were selected for TCR sequencing. Tumor and adjacent nontumor lung specimens were reviewed by a lung pathologist before selection. Broader findings and caveats from the paper: Counts of ubiquitous and regional expanded TCRs were found to correlate with counts of ubiquitous and regional nonsynonymous mutations, respectively. TCR-seq was estimated to cover only 6% to 7% of tumor T cells for alpha chains and approximately 12% for beta chains. The tumor nonsynonymous mutation count correlated with the number of expanded alpha and beta TCRs within the tumor. Confirming at a functional level the hypothesis that regional TCRs recognize regional mutations was considered to require additional single-cell paired TCR alpha and beta sequencing.

The source is a male donor with early-stage non-small cell lung cancer. Here the chain combines TRBV7-2 and TRBJ2-3; the D gene cannot be resolved reliably. Sequencing was performed on lung tumor tissue, taken at surgery. The bases read TGTGCCAGCAGCATCATAGGACGGCCCGGTAGCACAGATACGCAGTATTTT. Translated, this gives CASSIIGRPGSTDTQYF. Outside the CDR3, residues come from the reference TRBV7-2 and TRBJ2-3 proteins, so the full variable domain is: GAGVSQSPSNKVTEKGKDVELRCDPISGHTALYWYRQSLGQGLEFLIYFQGNSAPDKSGLPSDRFSAERTGGSVSTLTIQRTQQEDSAVYLCASSIIGRPGSTDTQYFGPGTRLTVL.